The 25 T cell receptor beta chains given below trace back to one sample, sequenced in a study of blood T cell repertoires in COVID-19. Only in-frame clones appear in the TCRdb table, and some are missing; sequencing was by immunoSEQ multiplex PCR. The sample contains about 160,000 clones, approximately 86% of which appear only once. The sample taken for sequencing was peripheral blood. These receptor sequences come from an older woman who had recovered from COVID-19.

The gene calls are TRBV19 and TRBJ2-1; maybe TRBD1 (5 bases). Germline CDR1 reads LNHDA; CDR2 reads SQIVND (reference sequence). The CDR3 runs to 16 residues. Trimming stripped 1 base from V and 7 bases from J, with 17 bases between. CDR3 residues: CASSIAHRPPKNEQFF. CDR3 bases: TGTGCCAGTAGTATAGCGCACAGGCCCCCGAAGAATGAGCAGTTCTTC. Full variable domain (remainder filled in from reference TRBV19 and TRBJ2-1): DGGITQSPKYLFRKEGQNVTLSCEQNLNHDAMYWYRQDPGQGLRLIYYSQIVNDFQKGDIAEGYSVSREKKESFPLTVTSAQKNPTAFYLCASSIAHRPPKNEQFFGPGTRLTVL.

J is TRBJ2-7 and V is TRBV5-1; no firm D call. Germline CDR1 and CDR2: SGHRS and YFSETQ. CDR3 size: 14 residues. The V end was cut by 5 bases, the J end by 0 bases, with 12 bases between. The CDR3 reads CASSRLEFSYEQYF. CDR3 coding DNA: TGCGCCAGCAGTCGGCTAGAATTCTCCTACGAGCAGTACTTC.

This rearrangement joins TRBV5-4 to TRBJ2-3; D might be TRBD1 (6 bases). This CDR3 has 15 residues. V lost 0 bases and J lost 2, with 10 bases in between. From germline, CDR1 is SGHNT and CDR2 YYREEE (reference sequence). The CDR3 reads CASSLAGQFTDTQYF. CDR3 nucleotides: TGTGCCAGCAGCTTGGCCGGACAGTTCACAGATACGCAGTATTTT.

This chain connects TRBV10-3 to TRBJ1-5; TRBD1 is a possible D gene (5 bases). The ends were cut back, 3 bases at V and 4 bases at J, with 10 bases in the middle. Germline CDR1 ENHRY, CDR2 SYGVKD. There are 14 residues in the CDR3. The CDR3 nucleotides are TGTGCCATCAGTGATGGGCAGGGAAATCAGCCCCAGCATTTT. It codes for CAISDGQGNQPQHF.

The chain employs TRBV5-1 and TRBJ2-7; TRBD1 aligns across 7 bases. The CDR3 totals 14 residues. The V segment lost 4 bases and the J segment 0 bases; nucleotides outside the gene matches: 4. CDR1 and CDR2 (germline): SGHRS, YFSETQ. The CDR3 protein is CASSIQGHSYEQYF. CDR3 coding DNA: TGCGCCAGCAGCATACAGGGGCACTCCTACGAGCAGTACTTC.

The CDR3 here is CASSLEVDPGALHF. For the CDR3, the DNA is TGTGCCAGCAGCTTAGAGGTGGATCCAGGGGCCCTCCACTTT. The chain recombines TRBV11-1 with TRBJ1-6; tentatively, D is TRBD1 (6 bases). This CDR3 is built from 14 residues. Trimming removed 1 base from V and 14 bases from J, with 15 bases in between. Germline lookup yields CDR1 SGHAT and CDR2 FQDESV (reference sequence).

V and J are TRBV7-6 and TRBJ1-5, with TRBD1 identical over 7 bases. This CDR3 spans 17 amino acids. Per the germline V gene, CDR1 is SGHVS and CDR2 is FNYEAQ. With V trimmed by 1 base and J by 3 bases, 9 bases remained unmatched. The CDR3 sequence: CASSLGATGQVNQPQHF. The CDR3 DNA follows: TGTGCCAGCAGCTTAGGAGCCACCGGACAGGTCAATCAGCCCCAGCATTTT.

The rearrangement joins TRBV12-3 or TRBV12-4 to TRBJ2-7, with D perhaps matching TRBD2 (5 bases). Trimming removed 5 bases at V and 3 bases at J, with 11 bases between. This CDR3 has 13 residues. This CDR3 reads CASSLDGNYEQYF. The CDR3 nucleotides are TGTGCCAGCAGTCTTGACGGGAACTACGAGCAGTACTTC.

CDR3 protein: CASSTEQGARTGELFF. In DNA, the CDR3 is TGTGCCAGTAGTACAGAACAGGGGGCGCGTACCGGGGAGCTGTTTTTT. The chain recombines TRBV19 with TRBJ2-2; TRBD1 aligns across 9 bases. V shed 4 bases and J 5 bases; nucleotides not matched to a gene: 8. The germline gives CDR1 LNHDA, CDR2 SQIVND (reference sequence). There are 16 residues in the CDR3.

The rearrangement uses TRBV9 and TRBJ1-1; 8 bases map to TRBD1. Trimming at V came to 3 bases and at J to 4 bases, leaving 5 bases not matched to a gene. Germline CDR1 reads SGDLS; CDR2 reads YYNGEE. This CDR3 contains 14 residues. The CDR3 here is CASSAGTGRTEAFF. The DNA of the CDR3 is TGTGCCAGCAGCGCCGGGACAGGACGCACTGAAGCTTTCTTT.

The J gene is TRBJ2-1, the V gene TRBV2; possible D gene TRBD1, 5 bases. Germline CDR1 reads SNHLY; CDR2 reads FYNNEI. The ends were cut back, 3 bases at V and 3 bases at J, with 9 bases in the middle. The CDR3 loop spans 14 amino acids. For the CDR3, the DNA is TGTGCCAGCAGTGACATTGACAGCTACAATGAGCAGTTCTTC. Its translation: CASSDIDSYNEQFF.

This clone has more than one count but fewer than ten. The rearrangement links TRBV28 to TRBJ2-7; TRBD1 might be the D (5 bases). Germline CDR1 reads MDHEN; CDR2 reads SYDVKM. The CDR3 is 12 amino acids. V dropped 5 bases and J dropped 4 bases, with 9 bases sitting between them. The CDR3 is CASSLDRYEQYF. The CDR3 DNA follows: TGTGCCAGCAGTCTCGACAGATACGAGCAGTACTTC. Combining the CDR3 with reference TRBV28 and TRBJ2-7 gives the whole variable domain DVKVTQSSRYLVKRTGEKVFLECVQDMDHENMFWYRQDPGLGLRLIYFSYDVKMKEKGDIPEGYSVSREKKERFSLILESASTNQTSMYLCASSLDRYEQYFGPGTRLTVT.

The chain combines TRBV5-1 with TRBJ2-1; 8 positions match TRBD1. The junction had 12 bases not matched to a gene; V was cut back by 5 bases and J by 5 bases. The germline V gene encodes CDR1 SGHRS and CDR2 YFSETQ. The CDR3 length is 16 residues. The CDR3 sequence is CASRKEAQGANNEQFF. The CDR3 DNA is TGCGCCAGCAGAAAAGAAGCCCAGGGGGCCAACAATGAGCAGTTCTTC.

This clone was picked up a small number of times. A much larger clone lies one base from this, so it may be a read error. V gene TRBV6-5 combines with J gene TRBJ2-2, with 10 bases matching TRBD2. The junction had 2 bases not matched to a gene; V was cut back by 4 bases and J by 0 bases. Looked up from germline, CDR1 is MNHEY and CDR2 is SVGAGI. The CDR3 has 16 residues. The DNA for the CDR3 is TGTGCCAGCAGTTCCGGGACTAGCGCGAACACCGGGGAGCTGTTTTTT. As protein: CASSSGTSANTGELFF.

This chain joins TRBV5-4 and TRBJ2-5, with a possible D match to TRBD1 (5 bases). Germline lookup yields CDR1 SGHNT and CDR2 YYREEE (reference sequence). This CDR3 comprises 15 residues. The ends were cut back, 0 bases at V and 7 bases at J, with 16 bases in the middle. The CDR3 coding sequence is TGTGCCAGCAGCTTGGGCCAGGCACAGGAAGCGACCCAGTACTTC. This translates into CASSLGQAQEATQYF.

Notes on this clone: Other DNA sequences in the same sample also yield this CDR3. V and J are TRBV24-1 and TRBJ1-1; 9 bases match TRBD1. This CDR3 region has 14 residues. The ends lost 7 bases at V and 4 bases at J; junction bases unmatched: 6. Germline V gene lookup returns CDR1 KGHDR and CDR2 SFDVKD. CDR3 amino acids: CATRAGTGTTEAFF. DNA for the CDR3: TGTGCCACCAGGGCCGGGACAGGGACCACTGAAGCTTTCTTT.

The J gene is TRBJ2-1, the V gene TRBV4-2; a possible D gene is TRBD2 (6 bases). Germline values: CDR1 LGHNA, CDR2 YNFKEQ. Between the trimmed V and J ends, which lost 4 bases and 2 bases, there was a span of 12 bases. This CDR3 spans 15 amino acids. The CDR3 region is CASSPSRGTYNEQFF. CDR3 nucleotide sequence: TGTGCCAGCAGCCCCTCCCGGGGGACCTACAATGAGCAGTTCTTC.

The chain carries TRBV7-2 and TRBJ2-7; 11 bases match TRBD2. The V gene's germline CDR1 is SGHTA and CDR2 FQGNSA. After removal of 4 bases from V and 2 bases from J, the junction contained 4 bases not matched to a gene. The CDR3 spans 15 residues. The CDR3 is CASSSRTSGPYEQYF. Written as DNA, the CDR3 is TGTGCCAGCAGCTCGCGGACTAGCGGGCCCTACGAGCAGTACTTC.

The V call is TRBV7-9, the J call TRBJ2-1; TRBD1 matches 8 bases. Germline V lookup: CDR1 SEHNR, CDR2 FQNEAQ (reference sequence). The CDR3 consists of 15 residues. V trimming: 3 bases; J trimming: 2 bases; junction bases outside the gene matches: 3. The CDR3 reads CASSLVDRAYNEQFF. CDR3 nucleotide sequence: TGTGCCAGCAGCTTGGTGGACAGGGCCTACAATGAGCAGTTCTTC.

The chain links TRBV5-5 to TRBJ1-6, with a possible D match to TRBD1 (5 bases). V shed 3 bases and J shed 10 bases, with 17 bases lying between them. Germline V lookup: CDR1 SGHKS, CDR2 YYEKEE (reference sequence). The CDR3 is made up of 15 amino acids. For the CDR3, the DNA is TGTGCCAGCAGCTCAGGGCCGTCCAAGGGCTCACCCCTCCACTTT. Amino acid sequence: CASSSGPSKGSPLHF.

CDR3 DNA: TGTGCCACCAGCTTCCGGGACAGGGACCACGAGCAGTACTTC. This sequence encodes CATSFRDRDHEQYF. The V call is TRBV15, the J call TRBJ2-7; 9 nucleotides line up with TRBD1. V was pared by 5 bases and J by 5 bases, with 7 bases of the junction left unmatched. The CDR3 runs to 14 residues. The germline V gene has CDR1 LNHNV and CDR2 YYDKDF (reference sequence).

The CDR3 coding sequence is TGTGCCAGCAGTCCCAACAGGGGACCCTCACCCCTCCACTTT. Translation: CASSPNRGPSPLHF. The V and J genes are TRBV27 and TRBJ1-6, with TRBD1 matching 7 bases. Germline V lookup: CDR1 MNHEY, CDR2 SMNVEV (reference sequence). The CDR3 has 14 residues. Unmatched junction bases numbered 8, after V lost 5 bases and J lost 10 bases.

This clone was seen a single time. The chain combines TRBV11-2 with TRBJ2-3; TRBD2 matches at 8 bases. The length of the CDR3 is 17 residues. V trimming: 4 bases; J trimming: 0 bases; junction bases outside the gene matches: 9. Per germline, CDR1 SGHAT and CDR2 FQNNGV. In DNA form, the CDR3 reads TGTGCCAGCAGCTCCACCCTAGCGGGCAAAAGCACAGATACGCAGTATTTT. It specifies CASSSTLAGKSTDTQYF.

V and J are TRBV6-5 and TRBJ2-4; tentatively, D is TRBD1 (6 bases). V lost 6 bases to trimming and J lost 7 bases, with 19 bases between them. Germline values: CDR1 MNHEY, CDR2 SVGAGI. The CDR3 covers 15 residues. The CDR3, as DNA: TGTGCCAGCAGCCCGAACCGGGACATTGGGAACATTCAGTACTTC. This translates into CASSPNRDIGNIQYF.

The CDR3 DNA follows: TGTGCCAGCCGGGACAGGGCATTTCAGCCCCAGCATTTT. Amino acid sequence: CASRDRAFQPQHF. The J gene is TRBJ1-5, the V gene TRBV28; 9 bases agree with TRBD1. In germline, CDR1 is MDHEN, CDR2 SYDVKM. J lost 6 bases, V lost 8 bases, and 5 bases had no gene match. The CDR3 runs 13 residues.